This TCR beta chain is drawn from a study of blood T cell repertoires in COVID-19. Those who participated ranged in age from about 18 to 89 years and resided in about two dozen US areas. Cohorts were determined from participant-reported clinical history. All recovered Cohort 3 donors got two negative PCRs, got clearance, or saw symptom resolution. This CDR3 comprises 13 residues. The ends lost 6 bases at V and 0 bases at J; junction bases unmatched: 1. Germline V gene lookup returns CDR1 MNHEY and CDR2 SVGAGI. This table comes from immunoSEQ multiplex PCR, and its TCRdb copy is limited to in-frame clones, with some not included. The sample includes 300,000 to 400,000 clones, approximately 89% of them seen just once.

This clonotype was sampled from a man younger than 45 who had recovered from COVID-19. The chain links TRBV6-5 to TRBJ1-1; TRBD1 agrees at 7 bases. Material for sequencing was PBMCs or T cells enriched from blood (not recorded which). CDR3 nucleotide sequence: TGTGCCAGCAGGACAGGGTTGAACACTGAAGCTTTCTTT. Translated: CASRTGLNTEAFF.